This T cell receptor beta chain was profiled in a study of shared clonotypes between healthy human individuals. Findings and caveats of the study: Genetic and exposure-history diversity was limited by the few donors.

Over several immunoSEQ plates, each subset's genomic DNA was distributed in even portions. Every unsorted PBMC PCR replicate was loaded with about 290 ng DNA, tens of thousands of T cell genomes. What was sequenced on ten immunoSEQ deep assay plates was unsorted PBMC DNA. Profiled with immunoSEQ multiplex PCR; TCRdb holds only in-frame clones, not every one. This sample yields roughly 500,000 clones, of which 76% are seen a single time; approximately 12% belongs to the top ten. From germline, CDR1 is SGHTA and CDR2 FQGNSA. The length of the CDR3 is 14 residues. V shed 1 base and J shed 1 base, with 8 bases lying between them. In the case of this clone: What it binds is not known. This CDR3 is also generated by other DNA sequences in the sample.

This TCR was sampled from a woman aged 40-49 years in good health. Some clones in this sample may be carry-over from other donors' samples. This sequence joins TRBV7-2 and TRBJ2-7; TRBD2 is a possible D gene (6 bases). What was sequenced was PBMCs. Here the CDR3 DNA reads TGTGCCAGCAGCTTAGTTAGCGGATCCTACGAGCAGTACTTC. Protein product: CASSLVSGSYEQYF.